One and the same sample provided the 9 T cell receptor beta chains below, sequenced in a study of cytomegalovirus exposure and HLA in healthy donors. With 60 Vbeta and 13 Jbeta primers, the PCR was carried out. TCRdb's copy holds only in-frame clones and misses some; the assay was immunoSEQ multiplex PCR. The data show roughly 120,000 clones, 60% to 85% seen once. Sequencing was carried out using PBMCs. All receptors come from a woman in her 40s in good health and CMV-seropositive.

CDR3 bases: TGCGCCAGCACCTCCGGGACACCTATCACCGGGGAGCTGTTTTTT. Its translation: CASTSGTPITGELFF. The V and J genes are TRBV5-1 and TRBJ2-2; a possible D gene is TRBD1 (6 bases). Looked up from germline, CDR1 is SGHRS and CDR2 is YFSETQ. The CDR3 runs 15 residues. Trimming shortened V by 6 bases and J by 4 bases, and 16 bases separated the two germline ends.

In its sample, this clone was seen a few times. This chain connects TRBV29-1 to TRBJ1-1, with TRBD1 identical over 8 bases. Germline V gene lookup returns CDR1 SQVTM and CDR2 ANQGSEA. The CDR3 is made up of 13 amino acids. The trim removed 4 bases at V and 11 bases at J, leaving 12 bases unmatched. The CDR3 spells CSVVTGGEGRAFF. CDR3 nucleotide sequence: TGCAGCGTTGTTACAGGGGGTGAAGGGCGCGCTTTCTTT.

J is TRBJ2-5 and V is TRBV12-5, with no clear D. In germline, CDR1 is LGHNT, CDR2 FRNRAP. The CDR3 is 14 amino acids. Between the trimmed V and J ends, which lost 6 bases and 4 bases, there was a span of 15 bases. The DNA for the CDR3 is TGTGCTAGTGGCCCTTGGGCAAATCCAGAGACCCAGTACTTC. Encoded protein: CASGPWANPETQYF.

This sequence joins TRBV5-6 and TRBJ1-5, with D unresolved. Trimming shortened V by 1 base and J by 7 bases, and 6 bases separated the two germline ends. Germline V lookup: CDR1 SGHDT, CDR2 YYEEEE. The CDR3 consists of 12 residues. In nucleotides, the CDR3 is TGTGCCAGCAGCTTGTTCCCACAGCCCCAGCATTTT. It codes for CASSLFPQPQHF. Combining the CDR3 with reference TRBV5-6 and TRBJ1-5 gives the whole variable domain DAGVTQSPTHLIKTRGQQVTLRCSPKSGHDTVSWYQQALGQGPQFIFQYYEEEERQRGNFPDRFSGHQFPNYSSELNVNALLLGDSALYLCASSLFPQPQHFGDGTRLSIL.

The chain joins TRBV27 to TRBJ2-1, with TRBD2 as a possible D gene (6 bases). Germline V gene lookup returns CDR1 MNHEY and CDR2 SMNVEV (reference sequence). Trimming cost V 6 bases and J 3 bases, with 15 bases left between them. This CDR3 region has 15 residues. DNA for the CDR3: TGTGCCAGCAGCCCGCGGGGAACTAGCTACAATGAGCAGTTCTTC. This encodes CASSPRGTSYNEQFF.

The rearrangement uses TRBV11-2 and TRBJ1-1, with D perhaps matching TRBD1 (6 bases). CDR1 SGHAT and CDR2 FQNNGV come from the germline V gene. Trimming removed 4 bases at V and 3 bases at J, with 18 bases between. There are 16 residues in the CDR3. The CDR3 reads CASSSAGTSYDTEAFF. The CDR3 DNA reads as TGTGCCAGCAGCTCGGCCGGGACATCGTACGACACTGAAGCTTTCTTT.

The chain joins TRBV10-1 to TRBJ1-2; 10 bases align to TRBD1. The germline V gene has CDR1 WNHNN and CDR2 SYGVQD (reference sequence). The CDR3 spans 19 residues. V lost 2 bases to trimming and J lost 7 bases; unmatched junction nucleotides: 19. The CDR3 loop reads CASSEGSGTGVFPVCGYTF. The CDR3 DNA sequence: TGCGCCAGCAGTGAGGGCTCCGGGACAGGGGTCTTCCCCGTCTGTGGCTACACCTTC.

This chain connects TRBV19 to TRBJ1-2, with 12 bases aligning to TRBD1. This CDR3 contains 15 residues. Germline CDR1 LNHDA, CDR2 SQIVND (reference sequence). Unmatched junction bases numbered 5, after V lost 5 bases and J lost 4 bases. The CDR3 region has the DNA TGTGCCAGTAGTTCTGGGACAGGGGGCGGCTATGGCTACACCTTC. As protein: CASSSGTGGGYGYTF.

This chain uses TRBV10-3 with TRBJ1-1; 7 nucleotides line up with TRBD1. V shed 2 bases, J shed 3 bases, and the junction held 9 bases outside the gene matches. From germline, CDR1 is ENHRY and CDR2 SYGVKD. The CDR3 extends over 16 amino acids. Here the CDR3 reads CAISETPTGEYTEAFF. The CDR3 DNA reads as TGTGCCATCAGTGAGACCCCAACAGGGGAGTACACTGAAGCTTTCTTT.